This T cell receptor beta chain came from a study of PD-L1 blockade in urothelial cancer. Study-wide points: Pretreatment TCR clonality in blood under the median foretold superior survival.

Per patient, between 1 and 8 samples were collected at pretreatment and on-treatment time points. CDR1 is LNHDA and CDR2 is SQIVND in the germline V gene (reference sequence). V lost 6 bases and J lost 10; bases outside the gene matches: 18. The CDR3 loop spans 16 amino acids. The protocol was immunoSEQ multiplex PCR, while the TCRdb copy is restricted to in-frame clones and leaves out a portion. The sample lists roughly 50,000 clones, approximately 80% occurring once. On this clone itself: Its specificity is not known.

The source is a man in his 70s with urothelial cancer. This specimen was PBMCs, taken around atezolizumab (anti-PD-L1) treatment. The chain recombines TRBV19 with TRBJ2-1; 7 bases align to TRBD1. The CDR3: CASSPHVPGGSGEQFF. CDR3 nucleotides: TGTGCCAGTAGCCCGCACGTCCCAGGGGGAAGTGGGGAGCAGTTCTTC.